The TCR beta chain described here comes from a study of cytomegalovirus exposure and HLA in healthy donors. Study as a whole: In a later analysis, the roughly 120 validation repertoires were reported to have used the same platform as the 600 to 800 first-cohort repertoires. General study findings and limits: In vitro testing confirmed a few CMV-associated chains as specific for CMV antigens. The study listed 164 cytomegalovirus-associated TCR beta chains. In a later analysis, first-cohort TCR clusters were found to tend to co-occur in the 100 to 150 validation repertoires.

CDR3 length: 16 residues. Germline CDR1 reads KGHSH; CDR2 reads LQKENI. V shed 0 bases, J shed 7 bases, and the junction held 7 bases outside the gene matches. As concerns this clone: Its antigen is as yet unknown.

Repertoires were generated with immunoSEQ multiplex PCR, while TCRdb's copy carries only in-frame clones and drops some. The table records around 130,000 clones, more than 75% of them present only once. The sequence came from a woman in her 30s in good health and CMV-seronegative. The chain joins TRBV18 to TRBJ2-1; 9 bases match TRBD2. The sequenced sample consisted of PBMCs. The CDR3 DNA reads as TGTGCCAGCTCACCACCTCAGCGGGGGGCCAGGAATGAGCAGTTCTTC. Residues: CASSPPQRGARNEQFF. Full variable domain (rest looked up from reference TRBV18 and TRBJ2-1): NAGVMQNPRHLVRRRGQEARLRCSPMKGHSHVYWYRQLPEEGLKFMVYLQKENIIDESGMPKERFSAEFPKEGPSILRIQQVVRGDSAAYFCASSPPQRGARNEQFFGPGTRLTVL.